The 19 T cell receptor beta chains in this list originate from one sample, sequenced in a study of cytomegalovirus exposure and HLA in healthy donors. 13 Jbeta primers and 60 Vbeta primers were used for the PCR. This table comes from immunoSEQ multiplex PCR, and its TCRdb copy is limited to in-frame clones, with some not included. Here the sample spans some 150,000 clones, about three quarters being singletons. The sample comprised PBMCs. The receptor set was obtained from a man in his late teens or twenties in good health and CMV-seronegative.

CDR3 bases: TGTGCCTGGATTCCCCAGGGGGCTCGTTTCACTGAAGCTTTCTTT. Its protein product is CAWIPQGARFTEAFF. The chain combines TRBV30 with TRBJ1-1, with 8 bases that match TRBD1. CDR1 is GTSNPN, CDR2 SVGIG, per germline (reference sequence). This CDR3 contains 15 residues. The trim removed 4 bases at V and 4 bases at J, leaving 11 bases unmatched.

The CDR3: CASSPLPDRDAEAFF. The CDR3 region has the DNA TGTGCCAGCAGCCCCCTTCCCGACAGGGACGCTGAAGCTTTCTTT. This chain connects TRBV4-2 to TRBJ1-1, with 7 bases that match TRBD1. The germline CDR1 and CDR2 sequences are LGHNA and YNFKEQ. Germline trimming cut 4 bases from V and 6 bases from J; bases unmatched to any gene: 11. This CDR3 is built from 15 residues.

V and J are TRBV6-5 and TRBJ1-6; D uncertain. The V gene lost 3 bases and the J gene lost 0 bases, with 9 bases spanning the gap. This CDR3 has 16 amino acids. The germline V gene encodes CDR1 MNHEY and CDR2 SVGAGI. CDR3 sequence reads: CASSYAESSYNSPLHF. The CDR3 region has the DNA TGTGCCAGCAGTTATGCGGAGAGCTCCTATAATTCACCCCTCCACTTT.

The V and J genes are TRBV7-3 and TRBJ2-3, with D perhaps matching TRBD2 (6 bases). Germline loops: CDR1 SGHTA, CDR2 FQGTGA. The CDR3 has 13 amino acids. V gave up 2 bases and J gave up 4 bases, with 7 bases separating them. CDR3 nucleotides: TGTGCCAGCAGCTTATCGGGGGCAGATACGCAGTATTTT. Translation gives CASSLSGADTQYF.

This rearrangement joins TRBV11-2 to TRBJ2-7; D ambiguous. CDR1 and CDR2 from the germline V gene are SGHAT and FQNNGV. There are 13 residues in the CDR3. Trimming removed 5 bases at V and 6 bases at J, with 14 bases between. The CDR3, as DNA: TGTGCCAGCAGCAAAACGATTTACTCCGAGCAGTACTTC. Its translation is CASSKTIYSEQYF.

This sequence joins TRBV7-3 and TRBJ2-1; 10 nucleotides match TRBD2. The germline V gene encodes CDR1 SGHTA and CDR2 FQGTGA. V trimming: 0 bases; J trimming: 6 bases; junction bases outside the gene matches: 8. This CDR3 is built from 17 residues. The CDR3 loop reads CASSLTLGLAASNEQFF. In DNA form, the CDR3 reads TGTGCCAGCAGCTTAACGCTAGGACTAGCGGCTAGCAATGAGCAGTTCTTC.

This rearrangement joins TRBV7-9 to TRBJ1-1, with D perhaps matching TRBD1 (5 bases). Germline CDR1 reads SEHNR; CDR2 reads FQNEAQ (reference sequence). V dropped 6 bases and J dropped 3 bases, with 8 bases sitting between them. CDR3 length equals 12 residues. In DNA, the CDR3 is TGTGCCAGCAGTAGGGACTACACTGAAGCTTTCTTT. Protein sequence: CASSRDYTEAFF.

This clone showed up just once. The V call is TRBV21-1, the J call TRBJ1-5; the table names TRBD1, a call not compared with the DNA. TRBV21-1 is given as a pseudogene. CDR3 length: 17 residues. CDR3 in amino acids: CASSKAWTEHSNQPQHF. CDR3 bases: TGTGCCAGCAGCAAAGCCTGGACAGAGCATAGCAATCAGCCCCAGCATTTT.

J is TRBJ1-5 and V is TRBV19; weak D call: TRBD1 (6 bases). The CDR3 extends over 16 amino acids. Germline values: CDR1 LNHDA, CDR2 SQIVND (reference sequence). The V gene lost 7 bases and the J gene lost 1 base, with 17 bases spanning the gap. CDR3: CASMGAGKGSNQPQHF. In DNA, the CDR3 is TGTGCCAGTATGGGGGCAGGGAAAGGGAGCAATCAGCCCCAGCATTTT.

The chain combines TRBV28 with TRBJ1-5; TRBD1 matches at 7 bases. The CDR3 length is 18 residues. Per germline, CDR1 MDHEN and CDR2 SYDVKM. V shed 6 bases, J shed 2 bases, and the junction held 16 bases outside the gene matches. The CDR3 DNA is TGTGCCAGCAGCTTTCGATCAATAACAGGGGCCGGCAATCAGCCCCAGCATTTT. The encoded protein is CASSFRSITGAGNQPQHF.

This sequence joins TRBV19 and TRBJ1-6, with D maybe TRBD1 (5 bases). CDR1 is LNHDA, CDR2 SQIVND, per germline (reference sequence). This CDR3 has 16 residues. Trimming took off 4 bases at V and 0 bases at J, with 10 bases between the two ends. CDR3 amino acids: CASSTGLSSYNSPLHF. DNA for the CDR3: TGTGCCAGTAGTACAGGGCTGAGCTCCTATAATTCACCCCTCCACTTT.

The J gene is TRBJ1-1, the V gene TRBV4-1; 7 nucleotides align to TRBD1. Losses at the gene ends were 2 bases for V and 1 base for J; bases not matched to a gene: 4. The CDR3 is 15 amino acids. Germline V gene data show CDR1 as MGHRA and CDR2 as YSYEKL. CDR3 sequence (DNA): TGCGCCAGCAGCCAACAAGACAGGGAGAACACTGAAGCTTTCTTT. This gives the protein CASSQQDRENTEAFF.

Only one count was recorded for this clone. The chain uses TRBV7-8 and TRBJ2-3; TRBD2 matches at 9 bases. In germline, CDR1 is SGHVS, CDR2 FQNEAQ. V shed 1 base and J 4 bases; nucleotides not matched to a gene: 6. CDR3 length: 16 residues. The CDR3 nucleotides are TGTGCCAGCAGCTTAGTAGCGGGAGTTAGTGCAGATACGCAGTATTTT. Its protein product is CASSLVAGVSADTQYF.

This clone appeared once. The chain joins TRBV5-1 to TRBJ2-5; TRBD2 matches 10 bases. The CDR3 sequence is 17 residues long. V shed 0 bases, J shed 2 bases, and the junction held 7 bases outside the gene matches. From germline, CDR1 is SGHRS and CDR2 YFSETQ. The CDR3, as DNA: TGCGCCAGCAGCTTGGTTGCCAGCGGGGGGGCACAAGAGACCCAGTACTTC. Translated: CASSLVASGGAQETQYF.

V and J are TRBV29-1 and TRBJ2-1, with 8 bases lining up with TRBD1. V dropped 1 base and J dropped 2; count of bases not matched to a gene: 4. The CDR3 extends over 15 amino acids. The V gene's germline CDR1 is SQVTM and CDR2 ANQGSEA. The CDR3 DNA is TGCAGCGTTGAAGGACAGGGGCCTACCTACAATGAGCAGTTCTTC. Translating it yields CSVEGQGPTYNEQFF.

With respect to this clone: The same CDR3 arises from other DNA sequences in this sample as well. The CDR3 DNA sequence: TGTGCCAGCAGTTTAACCGGGGGGACTGGAAACACCATATATTTT. As protein: CASSLTGGTGNTIYF. The V and J genes are TRBV27 and TRBJ1-3, with a possible D match to TRBD1 (5 bases). Trimming removed 2 bases from V and 2 bases from J, with 10 bases in between. This CDR3 comprises 15 residues. CDR1 MNHEY and CDR2 SMNVEV come from the germline V gene (reference sequence).

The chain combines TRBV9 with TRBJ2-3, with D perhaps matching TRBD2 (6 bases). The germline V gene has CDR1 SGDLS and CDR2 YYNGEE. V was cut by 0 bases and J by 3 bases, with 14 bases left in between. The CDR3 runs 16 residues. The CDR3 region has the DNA TGTGCCAGCAGCGTAGGCCCGGGGGTATGGACAGATACGCAGTATTTT. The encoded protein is CASSVGPGVWTDTQYF.

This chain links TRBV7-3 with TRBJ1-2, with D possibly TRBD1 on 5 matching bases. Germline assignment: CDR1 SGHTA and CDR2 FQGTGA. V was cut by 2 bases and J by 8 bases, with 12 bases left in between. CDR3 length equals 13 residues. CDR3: CASSLQGDLGYTF. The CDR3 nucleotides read TGTGCCAGCAGCTTACAAGGGGATCTCGGCTACACCTTC.

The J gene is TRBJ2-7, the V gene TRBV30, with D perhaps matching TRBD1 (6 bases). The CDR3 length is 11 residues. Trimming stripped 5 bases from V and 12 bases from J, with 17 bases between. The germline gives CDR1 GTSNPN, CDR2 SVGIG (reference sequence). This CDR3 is CAWDLGADTYF. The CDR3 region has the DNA TGTGCCTGGGATTTGGGGGCCGACACGTACTTC.